This T cell receptor beta chain was retrieved from a study of cytomegalovirus exposure and HLA in healthy donors. About the study: When 350 to 400 donors were genotyped, about 81% of them were found to fall in the Caucasian-associated ancestry cluster.

The germline CDR1 and CDR2 sequences are SEHNR and FQNEAQ (reference sequence). The CDR3 runs to 15 residues. V dropped 2 bases and J dropped 4 bases, with 12 bases sitting between them. Broader study findings: Most sequenced TCRs were rare (though some public TCRs occurred in many donors). A prior analysis recorded that most TCR beta V segments were productive about 87% or about 30% of the time.

The study ran its PCR with 60 Vbeta and 13 Jbeta primers. Repertoires were generated with immunoSEQ multiplex PCR, while TCRdb's copy carries only in-frame clones and drops some. The sample includes tens of thousands of clones, 55% to 65% of them seen just once. This clone appeared a few times. The antigen is undetermined. This sample also contains other DNA sequences that code for the same CDR3. The TCR comes from a woman aged 35 to 49 in good health and CMV-seropositive. The chain employs TRBV7-9 and TRBJ2-1; D remains unclear. Sequencing was performed on PBMCs. Here the CDR3 reads CASSLNGEAYNEQFF. In DNA form, the CDR3 reads TGTGCCAGCAGCTTAAACGGAGAAGCGTACAATGAGCAGTTCTTC. Full variable domain (missing parts from reference TRBV7-9 and TRBJ2-1): DTGVSQNPRHKITKRGQNVTFRCDPISEHNRLYWYRQTLGQGPEFLTYFQNEAQLEKSRLLSDRFSAERPKGSFSTLEIQRTEQGDSAMYLCASSLNGEAYNEQFFGPGTRLTVL.